This T cell receptor beta chain was recovered during a study of blood T cell repertoires in COVID-19. The protocol was immunoSEQ multiplex PCR, while the TCRdb copy is restricted to in-frame clones and leaves out a portion. The sample includes roughly 60,000 clones, 75% to 85% of them seen just once. This sequence was found in a man aged 80 or over with acute or convalescent COVID-19. Sequencing used peripheral blood.

CDR3 sequence reads: CASSIARGGGYTF. CDR3 DNA sequence: TGTGCCAGTAGTATAGCCAGGGGCGGTGGCTACACCTTC. The chain couples TRBV19 to TRBJ1-2; D is possibly TRBD1 (6 bases). V lost 1 base and J lost 7, with 10 bases in between. The CDR3 has 13 residues. In germline, CDR1 is LNHDA, CDR2 SQIVND (reference sequence). Supplemented by reference TRBV19 and TRBJ1-2, the full variable domain reads DGGITQSPKYLFRKEGQNVTLSCEQNLNHDAMYWYRQDPGQGLRLIYYSQIVNDFQKGDIAEGYSVSREKKESFPLTVTSAQKNPTAFYLCASSIARGGGYTFGSGTRLTVV.